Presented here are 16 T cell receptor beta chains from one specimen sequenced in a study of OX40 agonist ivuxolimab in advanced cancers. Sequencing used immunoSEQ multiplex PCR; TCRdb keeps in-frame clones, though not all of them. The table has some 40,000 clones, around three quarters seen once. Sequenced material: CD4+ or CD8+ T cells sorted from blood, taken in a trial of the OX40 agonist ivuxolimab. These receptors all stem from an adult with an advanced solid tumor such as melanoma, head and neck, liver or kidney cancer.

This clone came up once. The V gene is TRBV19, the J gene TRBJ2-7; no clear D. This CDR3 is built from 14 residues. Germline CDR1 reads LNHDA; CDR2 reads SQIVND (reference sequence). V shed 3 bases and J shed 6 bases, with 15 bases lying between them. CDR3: CASSIDRRASEQYF. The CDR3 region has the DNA TGTGCCAGTAGTATCGACCGTAGGGCTAGCGAGCAGTACTTC. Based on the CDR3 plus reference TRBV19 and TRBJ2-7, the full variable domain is DGGITQSPKYLFRKEGQNVTLSCEQNLNHDAMYWYRQDPGQGLRLIYYSQIVNDFQKGDIAEGYSVSREKKESFPLTVTSAQKNPTAFYLCASSIDRRASEQYFGPGTRLTVT.

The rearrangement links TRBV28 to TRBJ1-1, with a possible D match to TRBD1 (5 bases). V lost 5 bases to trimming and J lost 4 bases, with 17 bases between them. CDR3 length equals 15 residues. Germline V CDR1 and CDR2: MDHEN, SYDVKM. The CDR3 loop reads CASSGTDRRGTEAFF. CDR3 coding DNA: TGTGCCAGCAGTGGGACTGACAGAAGGGGCACTGAAGCTTTCTTT.

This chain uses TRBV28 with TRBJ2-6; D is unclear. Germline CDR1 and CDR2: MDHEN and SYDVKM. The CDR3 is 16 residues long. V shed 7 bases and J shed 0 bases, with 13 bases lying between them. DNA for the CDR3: TGTGCCAGCACTAGGCCGCCCCCCTCTGGGGCCAACGTCCTGACTTTC. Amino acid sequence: CASTRPPPSGANVLTF.

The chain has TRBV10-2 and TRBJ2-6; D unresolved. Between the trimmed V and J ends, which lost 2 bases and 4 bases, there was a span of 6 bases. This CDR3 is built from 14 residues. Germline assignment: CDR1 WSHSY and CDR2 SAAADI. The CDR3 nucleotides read TGCGCCAGCAGTGAGCAAGCCGGGGCCAACGTCCTGACTTTC. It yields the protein CASSEQAGANVLTF.

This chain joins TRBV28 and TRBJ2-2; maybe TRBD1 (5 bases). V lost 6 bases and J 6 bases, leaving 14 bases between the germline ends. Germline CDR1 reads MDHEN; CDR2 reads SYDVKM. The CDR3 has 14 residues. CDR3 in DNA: TGTGCCAGCAGCCGGGTCCTAGGGGCCGGGGAGCTGTTTTTT. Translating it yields CASSRVLGAGELFF.

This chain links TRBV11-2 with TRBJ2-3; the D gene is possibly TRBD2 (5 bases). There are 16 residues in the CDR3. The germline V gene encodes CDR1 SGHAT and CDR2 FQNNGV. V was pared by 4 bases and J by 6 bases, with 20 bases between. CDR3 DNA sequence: TGTGCCAGCAGCTGGAGCGGCCTCCTCGAGGCTGATACGCAGTATTTT. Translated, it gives CASSWSGLLEADTQYF.

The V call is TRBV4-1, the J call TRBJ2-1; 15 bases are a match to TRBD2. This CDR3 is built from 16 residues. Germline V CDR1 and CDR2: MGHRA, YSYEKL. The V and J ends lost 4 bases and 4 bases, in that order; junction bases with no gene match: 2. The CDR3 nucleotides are TGCGCCAGCAGCCCCGGACTAGCGGGAGGGTACAATGAGCAGTTCTTC. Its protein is CASSPGLAGGYNEQFF.

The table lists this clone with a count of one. CDR3 sequence: CASRRGAVAFNEQFF. In nucleotides, the CDR3 is TGCGCCAGCAGGCGGGGGGCGGTCGCCTTCAATGAGCAGTTCTTC. The chain has TRBV10-1 and TRBJ2-1; 8 bases line up with TRBD2. The germline V gene encodes CDR1 WNHNN and CDR2 SYGVQD (reference sequence). CDR3 length: 15 amino acids. V was pared by 6 bases and J by 6 bases, with 10 bases of the junction left unmatched.

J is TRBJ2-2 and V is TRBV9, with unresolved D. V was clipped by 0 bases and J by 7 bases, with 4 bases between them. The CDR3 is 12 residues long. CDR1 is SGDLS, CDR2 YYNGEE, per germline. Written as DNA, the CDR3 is TGTGCCAGCAGCGTAGAAGTCGGGGAGCTGTTTTTT. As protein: CASSVEVGELFF.

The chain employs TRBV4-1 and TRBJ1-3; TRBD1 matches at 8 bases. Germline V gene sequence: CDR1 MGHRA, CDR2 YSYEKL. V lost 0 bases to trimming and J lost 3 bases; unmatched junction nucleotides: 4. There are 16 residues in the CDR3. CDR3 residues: CASSQEGQGRGNTIYF. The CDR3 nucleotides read TGCGCCAGCAGCCAAGAAGGACAGGGACGTGGAAACACCATATATTTT.

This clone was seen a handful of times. CDR3 in amino acids: CSVPRRIEGLGYTF. CDR3 nucleotide sequence: TGCAGCGTGCCCCGGAGGATCGAGGGGCTTGGCTACACCTTC. The chain uses TRBV29-1 and TRBJ1-2; possible D gene TRBD1, 5 bases. Deletions cut 6 bases from V and 7 bases from J, with 21 bases between. The CDR3 is 14 amino acids. Germline V lookup: CDR1 SQVTM, CDR2 ANQGSEA.

CDR3 in amino acids: CASSSGTGHSPLHF. CDR3 bases: TGTGCCAGCAGTTCAGGGACAGGACATTCACCCCTCCACTTT. The chain carries TRBV6-1 and TRBJ1-6; the match to TRBD1 covers 8 bases. Germline-derived CDR1 and CDR2 are MNHNS and SASEGT. The length of the CDR3 is 14 residues. V dropped 5 bases and J dropped 8; count of bases not matched to a gene: 5.

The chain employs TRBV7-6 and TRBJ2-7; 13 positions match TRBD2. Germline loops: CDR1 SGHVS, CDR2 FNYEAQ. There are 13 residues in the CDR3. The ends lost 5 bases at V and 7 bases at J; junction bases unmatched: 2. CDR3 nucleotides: TGTGCCAGCAGCCCGGGACTAGCGGGAGAGCAGTACTTC. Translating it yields CASSPGLAGEQYF.

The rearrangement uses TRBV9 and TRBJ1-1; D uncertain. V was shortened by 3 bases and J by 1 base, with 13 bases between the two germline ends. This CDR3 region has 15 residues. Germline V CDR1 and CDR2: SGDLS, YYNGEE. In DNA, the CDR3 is TGTGCCAGCAGCGCGCTTCCGGACGGGAACACTGAAGCTTTCTTT. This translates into CASSALPDGNTEAFF.

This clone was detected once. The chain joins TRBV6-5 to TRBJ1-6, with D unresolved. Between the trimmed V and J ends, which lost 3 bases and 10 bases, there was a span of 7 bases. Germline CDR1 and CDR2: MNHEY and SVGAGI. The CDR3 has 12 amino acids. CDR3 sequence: CASSYTASPLHF. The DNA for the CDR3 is TGTGCCAGCAGTTATACCGCGTCACCCCTCCACTTT.

The CDR3 nucleotides are TGTGCCAGCAGCGCATCGACAGGGGGCGCGGGACAGCCCCAGCATTTT. It is translated as CASSASTGGAGQPQHF. The V and J genes are TRBV9 and TRBJ1-5, with 10 bases that match TRBD1. CDR1 SGDLS and CDR2 YYNGEE come from the germline V gene. The V segment lost 3 bases and the J segment 7 bases; nucleotides outside the gene matches: 10. The CDR3 has 16 residues. The variable domain in full, with the rest retrieved from reference TRBV9 and TRBJ1-5, is DSGVTQTPKHLITATGQRVTLRCSPRSGDLSVYWYQQSLDQGLQFLIQYYNGEERAKGNILERFSAQQFPDLHSELNLSSLELGDSALYFCASSASTGGAGQPQHFGDGTRLSIL.